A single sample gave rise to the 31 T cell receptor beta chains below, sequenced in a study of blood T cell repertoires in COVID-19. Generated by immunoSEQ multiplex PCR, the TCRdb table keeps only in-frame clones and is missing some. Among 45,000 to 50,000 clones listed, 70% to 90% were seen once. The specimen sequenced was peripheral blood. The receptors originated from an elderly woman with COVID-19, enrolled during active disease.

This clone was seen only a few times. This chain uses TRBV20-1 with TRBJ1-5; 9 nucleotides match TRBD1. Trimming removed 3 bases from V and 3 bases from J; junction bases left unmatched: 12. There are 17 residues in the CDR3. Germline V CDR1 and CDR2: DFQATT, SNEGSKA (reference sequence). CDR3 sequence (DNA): TGCAGTGCTAGTGGGTGGACAGGGGCACCACACAATCAGCCCCAGCATTTT. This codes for CSASGWTGAPHNQPQHF.

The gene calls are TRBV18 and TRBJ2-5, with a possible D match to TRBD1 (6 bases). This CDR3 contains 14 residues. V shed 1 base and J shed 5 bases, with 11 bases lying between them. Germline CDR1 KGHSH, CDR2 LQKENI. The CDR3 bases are TGTGCCAGCTCACCACTCAGGGGCAGCGAGACCCAGTACTTC. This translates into CASSPLRGSETQYF. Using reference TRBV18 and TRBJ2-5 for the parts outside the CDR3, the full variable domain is NAGVMQNPRHLVRRRGQEARLRCSPMKGHSHVYWYRQLPEEGLKFMVYLQKENIIDESGMPKERFSAEFPKEGPSILRIQQVVRGDSAAYFCASSPLRGSETQYFGPGTRLLVL.

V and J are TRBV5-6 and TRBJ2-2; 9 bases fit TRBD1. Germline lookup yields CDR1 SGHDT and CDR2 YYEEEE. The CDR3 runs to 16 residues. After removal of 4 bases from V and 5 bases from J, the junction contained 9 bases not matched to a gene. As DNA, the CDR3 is TGTGCCAGCAGCCCTATGACAGGGGGTTTAACCGGGGAGCTGTTTTTT. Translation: CASSPMTGGLTGELFF.

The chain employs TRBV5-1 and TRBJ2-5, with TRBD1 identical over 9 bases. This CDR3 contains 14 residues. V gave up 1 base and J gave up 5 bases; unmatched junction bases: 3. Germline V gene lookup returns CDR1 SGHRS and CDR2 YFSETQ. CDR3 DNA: TGCGCCAGCAGCTTGTTGACAGGGGGGGAGACCCAGTACTTC. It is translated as CASSLLTGGETQYF.

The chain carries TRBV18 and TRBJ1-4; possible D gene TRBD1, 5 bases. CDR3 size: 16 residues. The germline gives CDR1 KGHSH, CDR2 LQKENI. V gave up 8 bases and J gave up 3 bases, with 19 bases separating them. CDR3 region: CASTGTGVSSNEKLFF. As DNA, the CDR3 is TGTGCCAGCACCGGTACGGGGGTTTCCTCTAATGAAAAACTGTTTTTT.

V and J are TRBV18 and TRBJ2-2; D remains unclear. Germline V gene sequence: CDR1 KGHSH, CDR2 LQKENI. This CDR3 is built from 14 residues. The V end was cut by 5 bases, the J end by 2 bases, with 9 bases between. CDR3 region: CASSAQHNTGELFF. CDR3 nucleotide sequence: TGTGCCAGCTCAGCCCAACACAACACCGGGGAGCTGTTTTTT.

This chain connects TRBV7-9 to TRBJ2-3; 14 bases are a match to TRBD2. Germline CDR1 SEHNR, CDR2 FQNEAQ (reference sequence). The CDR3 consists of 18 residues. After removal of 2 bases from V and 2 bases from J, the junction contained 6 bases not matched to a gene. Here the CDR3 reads CASSLRGLAGDLTDTQYF. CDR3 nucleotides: TGTGCCAGCAGCTTAAGGGGACTAGCGGGGGACCTCACAGATACGCAGTATTTT.

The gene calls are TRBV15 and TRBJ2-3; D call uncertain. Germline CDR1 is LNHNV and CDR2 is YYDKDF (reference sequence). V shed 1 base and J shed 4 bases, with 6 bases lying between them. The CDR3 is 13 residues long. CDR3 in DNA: TGTGCCACCAGCAGAGTTGTCGCAGATACGCAGTATTTT. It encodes CATSRVVADTQYF. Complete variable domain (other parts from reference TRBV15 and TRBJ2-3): DAMVIQNPRYQVTQFGKPVTLSCSQTLNHNVMYWYQQKSSQAPKLLFHYYDKDFNNEADTPDNFQSRRPNTSFCFLDIRSPGLGDTAMYLCATSRVVADTQYFGPGTRLTVL.

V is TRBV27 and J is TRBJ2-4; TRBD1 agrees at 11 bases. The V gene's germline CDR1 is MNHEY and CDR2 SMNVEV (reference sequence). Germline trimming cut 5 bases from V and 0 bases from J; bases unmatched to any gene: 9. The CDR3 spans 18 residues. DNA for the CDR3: TGTGCCAGCAGTCCCACCCTGGGGACAGGGGGAGCCAAAAACATTCAGTACTTC. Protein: CASSPTLGTGGAKNIQYF.

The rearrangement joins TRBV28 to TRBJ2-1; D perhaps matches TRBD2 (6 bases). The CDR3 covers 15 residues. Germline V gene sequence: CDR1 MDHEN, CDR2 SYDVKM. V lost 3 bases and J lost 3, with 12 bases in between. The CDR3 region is CASSFGSGLYNEQFF. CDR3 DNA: TGTGCCAGCAGTTTTGGTAGCGGACTCTACAATGAGCAGTTCTTC. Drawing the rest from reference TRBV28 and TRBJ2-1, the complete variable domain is DVKVTQSSRYLVKRTGEKVFLECVQDMDHENMFWYRQDPGLGLRLIYFSYDVKMKEKGDIPEGYSVSREKKERFSLILESASTNQTSMYLCASSFGSGLYNEQFFGPGTRLTVL.

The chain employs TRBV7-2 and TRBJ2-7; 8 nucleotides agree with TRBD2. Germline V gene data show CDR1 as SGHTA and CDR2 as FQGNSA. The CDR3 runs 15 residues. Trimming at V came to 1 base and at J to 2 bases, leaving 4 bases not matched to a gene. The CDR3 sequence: CASSLEGSGAYEQYF. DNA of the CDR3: TGTGCCAGCAGCTTAGAGGGTAGCGGGGCCTACGAGCAGTACTTC.

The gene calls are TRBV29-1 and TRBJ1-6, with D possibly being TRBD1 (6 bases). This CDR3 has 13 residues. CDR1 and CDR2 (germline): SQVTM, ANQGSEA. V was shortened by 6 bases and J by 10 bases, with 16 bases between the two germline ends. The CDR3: CSVKQGIGSPLHF. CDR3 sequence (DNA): TGCAGCGTCAAACAGGGTATCGGCTCACCCCTCCACTTT.

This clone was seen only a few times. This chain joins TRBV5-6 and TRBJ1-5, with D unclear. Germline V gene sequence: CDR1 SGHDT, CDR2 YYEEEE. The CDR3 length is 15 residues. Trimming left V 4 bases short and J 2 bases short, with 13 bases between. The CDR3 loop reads CASSRGMGRNQPQHF. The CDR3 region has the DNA TGTGCCAGCAGCCGGGGAATGGGTCGCAATCAGCCCCAGCATTTT.

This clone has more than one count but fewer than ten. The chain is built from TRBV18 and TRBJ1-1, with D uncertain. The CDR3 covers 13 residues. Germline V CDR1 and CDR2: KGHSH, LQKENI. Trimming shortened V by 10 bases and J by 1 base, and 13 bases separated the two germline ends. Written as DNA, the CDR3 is TGTGCCAACGCGCGGGGTGGGAACACTGAAGCTTTCTTT. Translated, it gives CANARGGNTEAFF.

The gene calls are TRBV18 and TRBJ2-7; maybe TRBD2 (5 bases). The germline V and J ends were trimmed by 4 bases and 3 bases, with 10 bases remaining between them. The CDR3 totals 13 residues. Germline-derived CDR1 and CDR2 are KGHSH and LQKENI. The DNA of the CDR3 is TGTGCCAGCTCACAAGCGGTTAACTACGAGCAGTACTTC. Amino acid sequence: CASSQAVNYEQYF. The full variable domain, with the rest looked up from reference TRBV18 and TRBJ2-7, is NAGVMQNPRHLVRRRGQEARLRCSPMKGHSHVYWYRQLPEEGLKFMVYLQKENIIDESGMPKERFSAEFPKEGPSILRIQQVVRGDSAAYFCASSQAVNYEQYFGPGTRLTVT.

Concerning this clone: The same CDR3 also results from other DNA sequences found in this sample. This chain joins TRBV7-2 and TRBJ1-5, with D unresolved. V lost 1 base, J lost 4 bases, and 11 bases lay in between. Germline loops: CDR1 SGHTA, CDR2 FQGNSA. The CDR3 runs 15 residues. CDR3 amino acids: CASSLDAGLNQPQHF. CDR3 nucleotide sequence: TGTGCCAGCAGCTTAGACGCAGGTTTAAATCAGCCCCAGCATTTT.

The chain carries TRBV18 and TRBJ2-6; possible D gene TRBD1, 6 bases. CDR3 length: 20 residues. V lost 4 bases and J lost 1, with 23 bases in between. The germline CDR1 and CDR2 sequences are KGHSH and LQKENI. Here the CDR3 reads CASSREDRPTFYSGANVLTF. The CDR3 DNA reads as TGTGCCAGCTCACGAGAGGACAGACCCACCTTCTATTCTGGGGCCAACGTCCTGACTTTC.

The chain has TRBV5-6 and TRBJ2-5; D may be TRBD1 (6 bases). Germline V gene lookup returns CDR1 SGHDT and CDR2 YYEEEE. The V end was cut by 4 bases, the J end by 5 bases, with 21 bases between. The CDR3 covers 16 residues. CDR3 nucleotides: TGTGCCAGCAGCCTTAGGGGGACCTCCAGAGGGGAGACCCAGTACTTC. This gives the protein CASSLRGTSRGETQYF.

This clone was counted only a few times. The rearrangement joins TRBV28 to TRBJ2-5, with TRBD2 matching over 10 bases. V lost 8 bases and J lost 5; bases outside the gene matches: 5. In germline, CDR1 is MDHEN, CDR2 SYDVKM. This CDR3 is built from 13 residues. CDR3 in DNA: TGTGCCAGCGGATCAGCGGGAGGGGAGACCCAGTACTTC. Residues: CASGSAGGETQYF.

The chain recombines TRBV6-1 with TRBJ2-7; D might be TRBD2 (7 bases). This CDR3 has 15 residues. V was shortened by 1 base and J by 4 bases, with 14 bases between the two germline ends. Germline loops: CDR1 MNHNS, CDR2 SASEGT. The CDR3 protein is CASSEGGGGFYEQYF. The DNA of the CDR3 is TGTGCCAGCAGTGAAGGAGGGGGGGGCTTTTACGAGCAGTACTTC.

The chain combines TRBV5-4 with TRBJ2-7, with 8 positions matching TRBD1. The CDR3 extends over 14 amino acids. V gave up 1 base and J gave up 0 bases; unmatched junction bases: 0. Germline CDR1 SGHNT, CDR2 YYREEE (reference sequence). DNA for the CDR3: TGTGCCAGCAGCTTGCAGGGGGCCTCCTACGAGCAGTACTTC. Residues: CASSLQGASYEQYF.

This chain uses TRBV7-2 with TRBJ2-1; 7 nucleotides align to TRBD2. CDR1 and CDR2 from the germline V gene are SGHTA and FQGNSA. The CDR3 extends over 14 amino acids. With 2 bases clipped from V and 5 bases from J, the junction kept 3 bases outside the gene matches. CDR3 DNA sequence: TGTGCCAGCAGCTTAAGCGGGGTCAACAATGAGCAGTTCTTC. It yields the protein CASSLSGVNNEQFF.

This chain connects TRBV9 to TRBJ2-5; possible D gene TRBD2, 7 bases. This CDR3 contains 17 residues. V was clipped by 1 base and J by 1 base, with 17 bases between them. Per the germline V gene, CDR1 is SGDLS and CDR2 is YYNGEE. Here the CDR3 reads CASSVWRGQGIQETQYF. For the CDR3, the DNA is TGTGCCAGCAGCGTATGGCGGGGGCAAGGGATCCAAGAGACCCAGTACTTC. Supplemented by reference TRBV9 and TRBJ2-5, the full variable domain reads DSGVTQTPKHLITATGQRVTLRCSPRSGDLSVYWYQQSLDQGLQFLIQYYNGEERAKGNILERFSAQQFPDLHSELNLSSLELGDSALYFCASSVWRGQGIQETQYFGPGTRLLVL.

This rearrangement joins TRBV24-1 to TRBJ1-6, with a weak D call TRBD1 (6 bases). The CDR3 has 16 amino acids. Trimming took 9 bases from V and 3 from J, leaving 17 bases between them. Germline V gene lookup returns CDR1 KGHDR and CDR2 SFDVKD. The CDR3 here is CATLGDTGGYNSPLHF. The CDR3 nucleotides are TGTGCCACCCTTGGGGACACAGGTGGCTATAATTCACCCCTCCACTTT.

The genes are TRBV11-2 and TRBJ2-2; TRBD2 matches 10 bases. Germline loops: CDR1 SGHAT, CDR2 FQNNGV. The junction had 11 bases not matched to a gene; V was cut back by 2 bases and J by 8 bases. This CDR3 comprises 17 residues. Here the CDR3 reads CASSLLTSGIFGGELFF. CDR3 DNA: TGTGCCAGCAGCTTACTCACTAGCGGGATTTTTGGTGGGGAGCTGTTTTTT.

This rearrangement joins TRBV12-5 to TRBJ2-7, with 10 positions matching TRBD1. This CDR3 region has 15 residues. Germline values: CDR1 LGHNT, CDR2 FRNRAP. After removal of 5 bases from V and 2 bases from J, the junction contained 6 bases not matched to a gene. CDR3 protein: CASGPGQGRPYEQYF. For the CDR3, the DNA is TGTGCTAGTGGTCCGGGACAGGGGCGCCCCTACGAGCAGTACTTC.

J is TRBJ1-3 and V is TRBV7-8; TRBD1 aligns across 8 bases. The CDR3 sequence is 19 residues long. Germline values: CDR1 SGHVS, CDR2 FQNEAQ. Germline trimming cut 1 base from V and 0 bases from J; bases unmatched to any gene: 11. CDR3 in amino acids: CASSLEGRTGWASGNTIYF. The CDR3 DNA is TGTGCCAGCAGCTTAGAGGGGCGGACAGGGTGGGCCTCTGGAAACACCATATATTTT.

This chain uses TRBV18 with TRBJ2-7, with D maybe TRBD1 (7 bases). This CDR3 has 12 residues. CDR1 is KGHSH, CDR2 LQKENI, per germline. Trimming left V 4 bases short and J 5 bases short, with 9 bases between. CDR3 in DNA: TGTGCCAGCTCACTCAGGGGGGACGAGCAGTACTTC. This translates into CASSLRGDEQYF.

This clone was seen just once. CDR3 amino acids: CASRYRAEQFF. CDR3 sequence (DNA): TGTGCCAGCAGGTACAGGGCTGAGCAGTTCTTC. This rearrangement joins TRBV7-2 to TRBJ2-1; tentatively, D is TRBD1 (6 bases). The CDR3 totals 11 residues. Germline V gene sequence: CDR1 SGHTA, CDR2 FQGNSA. Trimming removed 6 bases from V and 9 bases from J, with 9 bases in between. Full variable domain (rest looked up from reference TRBV7-2 and TRBJ2-1): GAGVSQSPSNKVTEKGKDVELRCDPISGHTALYWYRQSLGQGLEFLIYFQGNSAPDKSGLPSDRFSAERTGGSVSTLTIQRTQQEDSAVYLCASRYRAEQFFGPGTRLTVL.

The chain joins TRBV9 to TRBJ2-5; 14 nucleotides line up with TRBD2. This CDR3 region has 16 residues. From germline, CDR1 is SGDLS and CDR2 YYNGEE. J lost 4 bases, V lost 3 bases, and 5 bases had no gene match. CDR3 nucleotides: TGTGCCAGCAGCGGTGGACTAGCGGGAGGTTCAGAGACCCAGTACTTC. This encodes CASSGGLAGGSETQYF.

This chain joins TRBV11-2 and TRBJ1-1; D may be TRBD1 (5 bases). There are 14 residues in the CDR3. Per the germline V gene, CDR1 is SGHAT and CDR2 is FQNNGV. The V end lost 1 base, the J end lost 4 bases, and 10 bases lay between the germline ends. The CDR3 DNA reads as TGTGCCAGCAGCTTAGCTTTACAGGCCACTGAAGCTTTCTTT. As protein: CASSLALQATEAFF.